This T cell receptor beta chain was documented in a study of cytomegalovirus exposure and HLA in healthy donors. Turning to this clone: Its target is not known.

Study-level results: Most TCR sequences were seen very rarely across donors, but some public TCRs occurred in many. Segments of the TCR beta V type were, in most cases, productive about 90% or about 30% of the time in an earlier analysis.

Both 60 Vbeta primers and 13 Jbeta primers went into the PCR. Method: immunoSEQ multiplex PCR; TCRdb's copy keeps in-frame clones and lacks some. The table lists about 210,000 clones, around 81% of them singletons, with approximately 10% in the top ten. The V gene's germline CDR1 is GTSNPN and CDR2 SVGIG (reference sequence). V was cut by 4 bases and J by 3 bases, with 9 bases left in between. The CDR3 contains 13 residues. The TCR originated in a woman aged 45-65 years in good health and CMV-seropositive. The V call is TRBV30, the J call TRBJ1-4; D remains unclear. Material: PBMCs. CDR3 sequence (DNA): TGTGCCTGGAACGGGTTGTCTAATGAAAAACTGTTTTTT. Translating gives CAWNGLSNEKLFF.